Only a few counts were recorded for the clone carrying this TCR gamma chain. What it binds is unknown. Sequencing used genomic DNA taken from PBMCs of patients and controls. Sequenced patients had a median age of around 60 years. TCRdb reprocessed the multiplex PCR reads through CATT. Of some 2,500 gamma-chain clones in the sample, about 19% are singletons; the top ten hold 50% to 60%. This specimen comes from a study of gamma delta lymphoproliferative disorders and STAT genes. General study results and limits: In whole-repertoire clustering, gamma separated patients from controls, unlike delta.

Trimming at V came to 8 bases and at J to 0 bases, leaving 11 bases not matched to a gene. This CDR3 has 15 amino acids. Input material: blood. The sequence was obtained from a human donor with gamma-delta T-cell large granular lymphocyte leukemia. J is TRGJ1 or TRGJ2 and V is TRGV10. No J gene is reported in TCRdb; it was inferred here by comparing the DNA with germline. TRGV10 qualifies as an ORF whose function is uncertain. The CDR3 DNA reads TGTGCTGCGTGGGATTGGACCATGAATTATTATAAGAAACTCTTT. The encoded protein is CAAWDWTMNYYKKLF.